This entry is about one TCR beta chain. Antigen: not known. This entry belongs to a study of graft-versus-host responses after intestinal transplantation. Study background: Recipients had transplants, and these were multivisceral, liver-intestinal, or isolated intestinal.

Study-wide findings and caveats: Circulating GvH clones peaking coincided with falling HvG clones soon after transplant. There were GvH clones found in recipient marrow, and some of them appeared first in ileum or blood.

The germline V and J ends were trimmed by 0 bases and 7 bases, with 7 bases remaining between them. The CDR3 totals 12 residues. The germline gives CDR1 SEHNR, CDR2 FQNEAQ (reference sequence). The method was immunoSEQ multiplex PCR; TCRdb's version includes in-frame clones alone and lacks a portion of them. The profile shows about 71,000 clones, 80% to 95% of them singletons. The TCR sequence derives from a human donor who received an intestinal transplant. Sequences were derived from unstimulated CD8+ T cells sorted from spleen or lymph node cells, sampled before intestinal transplant. The chain combines TRBV7-9 with TRBJ2-7, with a tentative D call TRBD2 (6 bases). CDR3: CASSLASGEQYF. The CDR3 DNA is TGTGCCAGCAGCTTAGCTAGCGGAGAGCAGTACTTC.